The clone carrying this T cell receptor (beta chain) was counted only a few times. The primer mix had 60 Vbeta and 13 Jbeta primers. Using immunoSEQ multiplex PCR, the repertoire was profiled, and TCRdb retains in-frame clones only, with some absent. The data contain 210,000 or so clones, over 75% of them seen just once; the ten biggest clones take up about 0.47%. The CDR3 is made up of 16 amino acids. The V end was cut by 2 bases, the J end by 3 bases, with 14 bases between. The germline V gene encodes CDR1 SNHLY and CDR2 FYNNEI. This entry is derived from a study of cytomegalovirus exposure and HLA in healthy donors.

This clonotype originated in a boy under 18 in good health and CMV-seronegative. The chain has TRBV2 and TRBJ1-3; D is possibly TRBD1 (5 bases). Sequenced input: PBMCs. This chain's CDR3 is CASSEWGGAYGNTIYF. CDR3 nucleotides: TGTGCCAGCAGTGAATGGGGAGGGGCTTATGGAAACACCATATATTTT.